This T cell receptor beta chain was documented in a study of blood T cell repertoires in COVID-19. Study at large: COVID-19 samples from acute and convalescent phases originated in the United States, Italy and Spain. The analysed material was cDNA or gDNA that came from T cells, B-cell-depleted T cells, or PBMCs.

Trimming pared 4 bases from V and 0 bases from J, leaving 7 bases between. CDR1 is LGHDT, CDR2 YNNKEL, per germline (reference sequence). The CDR3 runs 14 residues. Measured with immunoSEQ multiplex PCR; TCRdb has only the in-frame clones, and not every one. The sample lists 85,000 to 90,000 clones; roughly three quarters were seen once. This clonotype was obtained from a man in his sixties or seventies with acute or convalescent COVID-19. The sequencing sample was made of peripheral blood. The V call is TRBV3-1 (or the pseudogene TRBV3-2), the J call TRBJ1-3; D call uncertain. The CDR3 DNA reads TGTGCCAGCAGCCCCTCGAGCTCTGGAAACACCATATATTTT. It translates to CASSPSSSGNTIYF.